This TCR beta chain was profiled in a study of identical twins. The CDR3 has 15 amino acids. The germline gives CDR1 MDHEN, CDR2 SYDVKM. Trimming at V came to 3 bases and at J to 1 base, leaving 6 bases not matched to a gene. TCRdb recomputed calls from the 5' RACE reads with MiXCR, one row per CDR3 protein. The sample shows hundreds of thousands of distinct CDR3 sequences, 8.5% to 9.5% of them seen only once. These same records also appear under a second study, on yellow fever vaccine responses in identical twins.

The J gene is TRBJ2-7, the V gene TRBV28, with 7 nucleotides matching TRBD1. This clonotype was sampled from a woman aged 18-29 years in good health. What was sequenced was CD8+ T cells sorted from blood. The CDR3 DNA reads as TGTGCCAGCAGTTTTAATGAGGGGGCATCCTACGAGCAGTACTTC. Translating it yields CASSFNEGASYEQYF.